Below, 10 T cell receptor beta chains from the same sample are listed, as sequenced in a study of T cells in tuberculosis. The data were produced by immunoSEQ multiplex PCR, yet TCRdb's version contains in-frame clones alone and is incomplete. The repertoire holds 80,000 to 90,000 clones, with under 95% as singletons. Cells were sorted from thawed PBMC rested overnight and stained with GMM-loaded CD1B tetramer, viability dye and anti-CD3. CD1B tetramers were loaded with Rhodococcus equi-derived C32 glucose monomycolate. The sequenced sample was CD1b-GMM tetramer-negative cells sorted from PBMCs. The receptors originated from an adult woman with latent tuberculosis.

The chain joins TRBV6-1 to TRBJ2-5; TRBD1 matches 8 bases. After removal of 7 bases from V and 6 bases from J, the junction contained 7 bases not matched to a gene. The germline CDR1 and CDR2 sequences are MNHNS and SASEGT. The CDR3 runs to 13 residues. The CDR3 here is CASTYTGGQTQYF. In DNA, the CDR3 is TGTGCCAGCACTTATACAGGGGGACAGACCCAGTACTTC.

V gene TRBV6-4 combines with J gene TRBJ2-1; TRBD2 matches 14 bases. Germline CDR1 and CDR2: MRHNA and SNTAGT. The CDR3 loop spans 15 amino acids. J was trimmed by 4 bases and V by 5 bases; bases with no gene match: 1. The CDR3 protein is CASSRTSGGYNEQFF. CDR3 sequence (DNA): TGTGCCAGCAGTCGGACTAGCGGGGGGTACAATGAGCAGTTCTTC.

CDR3 sequence: CASSLRGQANQPQHF. The CDR3 bases are TGTGCCAGCAGCCTCCGGGGACAGGCCAATCAGCCCCAGCATTTT. The chain employs TRBV7-8 and TRBJ1-5; 8 nucleotides line up with TRBD1. Germline values: CDR1 SGHVS, CDR2 FQNEAQ. V lost 5 bases and J lost 3; bases outside the gene matches: 6. The CDR3 covers 15 residues.

This clone was picked up a small number of times. This chain uses TRBV30 with TRBJ2-6; TRBD2 is a possible D gene (7 bases). V dropped 0 bases and J dropped 0 bases, with 15 bases sitting between them. The CDR3 contains 18 residues. The V gene's germline CDR1 is GTSNPN and CDR2 SVGIG (reference sequence). CDR3 amino acids: CAWSVLRGTYSGANVLTF. For the CDR3, the DNA is TGTGCCTGGAGTGTACTGCGGGGGACATACTCTGGGGCCAACGTCCTGACTTTC. The complete variable domain, with remaining parts taken from reference TRBV30 and TRBJ2-6, reads SQTIHQWPATLVQPVGSPLSLECTVEGTSNPNLYWYRQAAGRGLQLLFYSVGIGQISSEVPQNLSASRPQDRQFILSSKKLLLSDSGFYLCAWSVLRGTYSGANVLTFGAGSRLTVL.

V is TRBV19 and J is TRBJ2-3; D ambiguous. Germline V gene lookup returns CDR1 LNHDA and CDR2 SQIVND (reference sequence). The CDR3 has 13 amino acids. V dropped 5 bases and J dropped 0 bases, with 6 bases sitting between them. Written as DNA, the CDR3 is TGTGCCAGTAGTTGGCAGAGCACAGATACGCAGTATTTT. It yields the protein CASSWQSTDTQYF.

This chain joins TRBV19 and TRBJ1-2; 10 bases map to TRBD1. Trimming at V came to 8 bases and at J to 4 bases, leaving 7 bases not matched to a gene. The CDR3 sequence is 14 residues long. Germline CDR1 and CDR2: LNHDA and SQIVND (reference sequence). The CDR3 region has the DNA TGTGCCAGTTTGGGACAGGGGTTCCTCTATGGCTACACCTTC. The encoded protein is CASLGQGFLYGYTF.

The chain is built from TRBV19 and TRBJ2-5, with 7 bases matching TRBD2. This CDR3 spans 14 amino acids. Germline V gene lookup returns CDR1 LNHDA and CDR2 SQIVND (reference sequence). Losses at the gene ends were 3 bases for V and 2 bases for J; bases not matched to a gene: 3. The CDR3 nucleotides are TGTGCCAGTAGTATTACGGGGGGACAAGAGACCCAGTACTTC. It codes for CASSITGGQETQYF.

DNA of the CDR3: TGTGCCAGCAGCTTAGGGGACAGGGGGATTCAGGAACGAGCTTTCTTT. This encodes CASSLGDRGIQERAFF. V and J are TRBV7-9 and TRBJ1-1, with TRBD1 matching 11 bases. CDR3 length: 16 amino acids. V trimming: 1 base; J trimming: 10 bases; junction bases outside the gene matches: 11. Germline loops: CDR1 SEHNR, CDR2 FQNEAQ (reference sequence). Together with reference TRBV7-9 and TRBJ1-1, the CDR3 gives the full variable domain: DTGVSQNPRHKITKRGQNVTFRCDPISEHNRLYWYRQTLGQGPEFLTYFQNEAQLEKSRLLSDRFSAERPKGSFSTLEIQRTEQGDSAMYLCASSLGDRGIQERAFFGQGTRLTVV.

This clone was found once. V is TRBV9 and J is TRBJ1-5; 9 bases map to TRBD1. This CDR3 region has 16 residues. Germline CDR1 reads SGDLS; CDR2 reads YYNGEE. Unmatched junction bases numbered 6, after V lost 3 bases and J lost 2 bases. CDR3 sequence: CASSARDRVRNQPQHF. The CDR3 DNA sequence: TGTGCCAGCAGCGCCCGGGACAGGGTCCGCAATCAGCCCCAGCATTTT.

The chain couples TRBV6-5 to TRBJ1-4; no reliable D call. V lost 4 bases to trimming and J lost 8 bases, with 17 bases between them. The CDR3 extends over 15 amino acids. Per germline, CDR1 MNHEY and CDR2 SVGAGI. Written as DNA, the CDR3 is TGTGCCAGCAGTTTACCCTCCGGGAGGAGAGAAAAACTGTTTTTT. Residues: CASSLPSGRREKLFF.